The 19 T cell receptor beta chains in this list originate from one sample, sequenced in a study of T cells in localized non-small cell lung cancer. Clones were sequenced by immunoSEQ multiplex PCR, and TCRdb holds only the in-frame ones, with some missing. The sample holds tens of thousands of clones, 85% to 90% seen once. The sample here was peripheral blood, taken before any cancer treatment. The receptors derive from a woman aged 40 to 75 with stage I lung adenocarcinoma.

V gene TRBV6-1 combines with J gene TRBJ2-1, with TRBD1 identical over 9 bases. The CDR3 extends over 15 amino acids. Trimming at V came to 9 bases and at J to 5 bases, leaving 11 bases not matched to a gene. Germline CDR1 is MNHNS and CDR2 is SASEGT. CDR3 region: CASSRGTGLNNEQFF. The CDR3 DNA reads TGTGCCAGTAGTAGGGGGACAGGGCTCAACAATGAGCAGTTCTTC.

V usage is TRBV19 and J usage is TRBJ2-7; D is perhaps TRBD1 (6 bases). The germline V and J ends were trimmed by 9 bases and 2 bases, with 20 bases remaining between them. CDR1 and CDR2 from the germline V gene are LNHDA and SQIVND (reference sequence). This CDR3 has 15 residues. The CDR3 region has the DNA TGTGCCAGCGAGGGAGTCCGGCAGGGGACCTACGAGCAGTACTTC. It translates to CASEGVRQGTYEQYF.

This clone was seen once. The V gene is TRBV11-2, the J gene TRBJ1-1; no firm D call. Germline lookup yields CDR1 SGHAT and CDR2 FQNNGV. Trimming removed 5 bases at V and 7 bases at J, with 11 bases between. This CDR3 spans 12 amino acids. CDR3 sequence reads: CASSPQHSEAFF. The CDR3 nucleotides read TGTGCCAGCAGCCCCCAACACAGTGAAGCTTTCTTT.

The CDR3 DNA reads TGTGCCATCAGTGAGTCTAGCGGGGGCCGCGAAACAGATACGCAGTATTTT. This codes for CAISESSGGRETDTQYF. This chain connects TRBV10-3 to TRBJ2-3; TRBD2 aligns across 9 bases. The germline CDR1 and CDR2 sequences are ENHRY and SYGVKD. V shed 0 bases and J 3 bases; nucleotides not matched to a gene: 7. This CDR3 region has 17 residues.

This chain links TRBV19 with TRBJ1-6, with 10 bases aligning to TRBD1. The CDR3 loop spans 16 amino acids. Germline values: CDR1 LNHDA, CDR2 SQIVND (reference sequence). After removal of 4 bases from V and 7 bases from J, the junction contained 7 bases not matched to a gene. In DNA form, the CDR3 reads TGTGCCAGTAGTACCCTCCGGGGACAGGGGAATTCACCCCTCCACTTT. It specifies CASSTLRGQGNSPLHF.

The CDR3, as DNA: TGTGCCAGCAGCCCACAGGGGACGAACACAGATACGCAGTATTTT. Amino acid sequence: CASSPQGTNTDTQYF. The chain recombines TRBV2 with TRBJ2-3; 7 nucleotides match TRBD1. The CDR3 is made up of 15 amino acids. J was trimmed by 2 bases and V by 6 bases; bases with no gene match: 8. CDR1 is SNHLY and CDR2 is FYNNEI in the germline V gene. Based on the CDR3 plus reference TRBV2 and TRBJ2-3, the full variable domain is EPEVTQTPSHQVTQMGQEVILRCVPISNHLYFYWYRQILGQKVEFLVSFYNNEISEKSEIFDDQFSVERPDGSNFTLKIRSTKLEDSAMYFCASSPQGTNTDTQYFGPGTRLTVL.

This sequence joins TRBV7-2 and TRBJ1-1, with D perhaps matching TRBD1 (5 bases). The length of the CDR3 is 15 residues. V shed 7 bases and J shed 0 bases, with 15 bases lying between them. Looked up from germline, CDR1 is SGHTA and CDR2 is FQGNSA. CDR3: CASIRGVGLNTEAFF. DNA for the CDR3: TGTGCCAGCATCCGAGGGGTAGGGTTGAACACTGAAGCTTTCTTT.

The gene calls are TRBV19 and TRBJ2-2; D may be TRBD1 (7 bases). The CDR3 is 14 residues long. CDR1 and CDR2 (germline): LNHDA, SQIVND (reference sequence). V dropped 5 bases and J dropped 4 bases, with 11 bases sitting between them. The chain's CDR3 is CASSRQGGTGELFF. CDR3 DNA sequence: TGTGCCAGTAGTCGGCAGGGGGGCACCGGGGAGCTGTTTTTT.

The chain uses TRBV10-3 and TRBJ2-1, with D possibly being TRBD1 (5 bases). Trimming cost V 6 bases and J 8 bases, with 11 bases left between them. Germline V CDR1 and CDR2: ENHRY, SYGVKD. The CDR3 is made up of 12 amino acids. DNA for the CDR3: TGTGCCATCAGGGTACCAGGGTATGAGCAGTTCTTC. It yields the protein CAIRVPGYEQFF.

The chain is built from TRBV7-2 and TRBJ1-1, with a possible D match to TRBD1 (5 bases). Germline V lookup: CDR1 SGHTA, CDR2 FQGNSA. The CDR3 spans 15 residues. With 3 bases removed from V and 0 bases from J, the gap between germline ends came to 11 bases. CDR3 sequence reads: CASSFWGGLNTEAFF. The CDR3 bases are TGTGCCAGCAGCTTTTGGGGGGGACTGAACACTGAAGCTTTCTTT.

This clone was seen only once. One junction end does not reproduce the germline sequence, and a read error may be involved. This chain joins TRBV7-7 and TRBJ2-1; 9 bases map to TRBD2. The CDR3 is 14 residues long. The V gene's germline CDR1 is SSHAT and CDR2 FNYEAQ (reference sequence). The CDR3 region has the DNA TGTGCTAGCAGCCCGTCGGGAGCGGGGGGTGAGCAGTTCTTC. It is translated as CASSPSGAGGEQFF.

The CDR3 loop is CAISDLGDSYYEQYF. CDR3 DNA: TGTGCCATCAGTGACTTGGGGGACAGCTATTACGAGCAGTACTTC. This sequence joins TRBV10-3 and TRBJ2-7; 7 nucleotides agree with TRBD1. Losses at the gene ends were 3 bases for V and 4 bases for J; bases not matched to a gene: 9. Germline CDR1 ENHRY, CDR2 SYGVKD. The CDR3 extends over 15 amino acids.

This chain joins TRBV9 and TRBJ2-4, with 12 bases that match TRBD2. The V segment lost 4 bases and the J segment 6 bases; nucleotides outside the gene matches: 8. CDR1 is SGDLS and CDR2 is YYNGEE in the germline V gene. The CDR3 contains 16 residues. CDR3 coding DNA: TGTGCCAGCAGCCCCCGACTAGCGGGGGATCGAAACATTCAGTACTTC. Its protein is CASSPRLAGDRNIQYF.

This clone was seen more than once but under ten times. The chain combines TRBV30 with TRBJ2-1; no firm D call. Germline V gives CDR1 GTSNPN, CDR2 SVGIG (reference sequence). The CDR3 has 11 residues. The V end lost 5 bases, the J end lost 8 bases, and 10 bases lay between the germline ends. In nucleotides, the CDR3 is TGTGCCTGGTCATCTCGGGATGAGCAGTTCTTC. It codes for CAWSSRDEQFF.

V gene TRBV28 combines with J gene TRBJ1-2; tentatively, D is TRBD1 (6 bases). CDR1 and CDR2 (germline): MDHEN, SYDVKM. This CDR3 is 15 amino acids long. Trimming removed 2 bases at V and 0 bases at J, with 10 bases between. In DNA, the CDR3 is TGTGCCAGCAGTTTAGGGCAGGGGACTAACTATGGCTACACCTTC. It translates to CASSLGQGTNYGYTF.

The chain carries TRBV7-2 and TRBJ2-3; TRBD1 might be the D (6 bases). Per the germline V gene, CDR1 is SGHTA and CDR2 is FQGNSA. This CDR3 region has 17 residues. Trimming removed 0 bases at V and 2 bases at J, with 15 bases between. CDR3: CASSLAGAKASTDTQYF. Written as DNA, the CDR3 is TGTGCCAGCAGCTTAGCGGGGGCAAAAGCATCCACAGATACGCAGTATTTT.

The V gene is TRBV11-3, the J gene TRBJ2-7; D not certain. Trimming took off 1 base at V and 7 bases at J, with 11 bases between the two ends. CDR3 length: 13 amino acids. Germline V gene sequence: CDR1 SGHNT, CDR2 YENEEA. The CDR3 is CASSLVPPGEQYF. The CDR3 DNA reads TGTGCCAGCAGCTTAGTACCCCCGGGTGAGCAGTACTTC.

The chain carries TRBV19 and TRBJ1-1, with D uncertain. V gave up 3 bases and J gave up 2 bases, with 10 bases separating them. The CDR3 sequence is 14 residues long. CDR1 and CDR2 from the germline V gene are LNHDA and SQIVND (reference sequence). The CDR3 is CASSIRGDNTEAFF. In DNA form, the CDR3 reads TGTGCCAGTAGTATTCGGGGAGACAACACTGAAGCTTTCTTT.

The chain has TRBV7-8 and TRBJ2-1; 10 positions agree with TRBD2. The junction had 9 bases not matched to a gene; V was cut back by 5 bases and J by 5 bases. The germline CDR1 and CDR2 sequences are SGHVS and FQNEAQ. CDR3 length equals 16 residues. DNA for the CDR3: TGTGCCAGCAGCCCGACTAGCGGGTATTTCAACAATGAGCAGTTCTTC. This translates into CASSPTSGYFNNEQFF.